This section outlines one T cell receptor beta chain sequence together with its context. This sample was included in a study of blood T cell repertoires in COVID-19. Turning to the study itself: PBMCs, B-cell-depleted T cells, or T cells provided the cDNA or gDNA that made up the material.

There are 14 residues in the CDR3. V shed 4 bases and J shed 4 bases, with 13 bases lying between them. Per the germline V gene, CDR1 is SNHLY and CDR2 is FYNNEI. Per the original data handling: Estimates of nucleated cell counts were drawn from the amplification of reference gene primers. The protocol was immunoSEQ multiplex PCR, while the TCRdb copy is restricted to in-frame clones and leaves out a portion. V and J calls and clone size are those listed in that table; D and trimming were worked out from the DNA. In the table there are some 120,000 clones, 65% to 85% of which are singletons. The source material was peripheral blood. The V gene is TRBV2, the J gene TRBJ2-5; possible D gene TRBD1, 6 bases. This clonotype originated in a woman in her seventies with acute or convalescent COVID-19. CDR3 protein: CASSVTGLGETQYF. CDR3 DNA: TGTGCCAGCAGTGTCACAGGGCTAGGAGAGACCCAGTACTTC. The variable domain in full, completed from reference TRBV2 and TRBJ2-5, reads EPEVTQTPSHQVTQMGQEVILRCVPISNHLYFYWYRQILGQKVEFLVSFYNNEISEKSEIFDDQFSVERPDGSNFTLKIRSTKLEDSAMYFCASSVTGLGETQYFGPGTRLLVL.